This T cell receptor (beta chain) came from a study of identical twins. General study points: Some out-of-frame alpha sequences were shared by twins, and these showed excess low generation probability.

A remark on this clonotype: Its target is not known.

MiXCR, applied by TCRdb to the 5' RACE reads, yields one record per CDR3 protein. The profile shows around 480,000 distinct CDR3 sequences, 13% to 15% of them singletons. The germline V and J ends were trimmed by 5 bases and 4 bases, with 11 bases remaining between them. The CDR3 runs to 14 residues. CDR1 is SGHAT and CDR2 is FQNNGV in the germline V gene. These data were likewise used in another study, on yellow fever vaccine responses in identical twins. That publication notes: The T cell response to vaccination in identical twins was reportedly partly convergent and partly personalized.

The origin of this receptor is a woman younger than 30 in good health. Sequenced material: CD4+ T cells sorted from blood. The V call is TRBV11-2, the J call TRBJ2-2; D is perhaps TRBD1 or TRBD2 (6 bases each). In DNA, the CDR3 is TGTGCCAGCAGCCTAAGGGGGGCCACCGGGGAGCTGTTTTTT. This translates into CASSLRGATGELFF.